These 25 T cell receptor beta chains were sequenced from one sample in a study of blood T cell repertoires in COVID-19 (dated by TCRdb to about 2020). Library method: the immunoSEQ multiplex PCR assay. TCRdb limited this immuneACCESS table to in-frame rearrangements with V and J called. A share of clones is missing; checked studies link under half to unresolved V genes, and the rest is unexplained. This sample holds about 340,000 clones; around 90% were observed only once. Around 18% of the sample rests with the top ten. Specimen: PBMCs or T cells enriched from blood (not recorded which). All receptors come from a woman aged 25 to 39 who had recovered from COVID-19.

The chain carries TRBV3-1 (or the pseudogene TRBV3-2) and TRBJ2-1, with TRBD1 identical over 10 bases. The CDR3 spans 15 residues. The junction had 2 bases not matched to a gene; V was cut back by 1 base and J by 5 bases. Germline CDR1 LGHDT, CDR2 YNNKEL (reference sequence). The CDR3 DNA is TGTGCCAGCAGCCAAGCCGGGACAGGGGACAATGAGCAGTTCTTC. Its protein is CASSQAGTGDNEQFF.

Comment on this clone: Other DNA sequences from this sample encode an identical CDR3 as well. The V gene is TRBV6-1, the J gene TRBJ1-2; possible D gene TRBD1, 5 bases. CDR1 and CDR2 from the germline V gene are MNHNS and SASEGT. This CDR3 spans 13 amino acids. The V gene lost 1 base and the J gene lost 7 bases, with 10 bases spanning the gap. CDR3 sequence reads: CASSEVRVGGYTF. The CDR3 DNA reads TGTGCCAGCAGTGAAGTCAGGGTCGGTGGCTACACCTTC.

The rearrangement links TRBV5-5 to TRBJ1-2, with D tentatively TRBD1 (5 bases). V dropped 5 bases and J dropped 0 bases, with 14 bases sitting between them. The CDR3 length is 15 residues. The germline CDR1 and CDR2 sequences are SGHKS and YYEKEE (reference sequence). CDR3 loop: CASSRADRANYGYTF. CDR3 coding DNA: TGTGCCAGCAGTCGGGCTGACAGAGCTAACTATGGCTACACCTTC.

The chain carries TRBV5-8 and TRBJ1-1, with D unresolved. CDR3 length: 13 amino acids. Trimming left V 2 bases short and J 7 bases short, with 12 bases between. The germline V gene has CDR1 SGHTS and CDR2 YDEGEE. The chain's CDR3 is CASSFGESDEAFF. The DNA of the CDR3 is TGTGCCAGCAGCTTTGGGGAGTCCGATGAAGCTTTCTTT.

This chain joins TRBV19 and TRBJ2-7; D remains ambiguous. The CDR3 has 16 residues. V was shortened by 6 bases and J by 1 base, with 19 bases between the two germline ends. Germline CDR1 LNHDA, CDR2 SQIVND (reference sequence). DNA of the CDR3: TGTGCCAGTAGCCTGATCCCGGGTCTGAGGTCCTACGAGCAGTACTTC. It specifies CASSLIPGLRSYEQYF.

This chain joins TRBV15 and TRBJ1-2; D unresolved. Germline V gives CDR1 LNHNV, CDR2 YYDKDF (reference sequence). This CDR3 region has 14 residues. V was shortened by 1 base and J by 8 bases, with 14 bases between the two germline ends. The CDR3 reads CATSRGTSGGGYTF. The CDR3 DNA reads TGTGCCACCAGCAGAGGAACAAGTGGTGGCGGCTACACCTTC. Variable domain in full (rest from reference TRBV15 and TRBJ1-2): DAMVIQNPRYQVTQFGKPVTLSCSQTLNHNVMYWYQQKSSQAPKLLFHYYDKDFNNEADTPDNFQSRRPNTSFCFLDIRSPGLGDTAMYLCATSRGTSGGGYTFGSGTRLTVV.

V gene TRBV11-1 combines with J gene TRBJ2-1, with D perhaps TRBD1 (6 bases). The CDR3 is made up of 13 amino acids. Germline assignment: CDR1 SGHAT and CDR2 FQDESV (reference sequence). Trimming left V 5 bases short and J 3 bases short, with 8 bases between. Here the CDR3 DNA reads TGTGCCAGCAGCCTGGACAGCTACAATGAGCAGTTCTTC. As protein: CASSLDSYNEQFF.

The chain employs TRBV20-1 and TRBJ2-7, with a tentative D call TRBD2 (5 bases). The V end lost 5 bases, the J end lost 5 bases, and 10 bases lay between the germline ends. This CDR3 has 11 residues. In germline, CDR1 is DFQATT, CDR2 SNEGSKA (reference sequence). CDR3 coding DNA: TGCAGTGCTGGACTTTTGGACGAGCAGTACTTC. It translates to CSAGLLDEQYF.

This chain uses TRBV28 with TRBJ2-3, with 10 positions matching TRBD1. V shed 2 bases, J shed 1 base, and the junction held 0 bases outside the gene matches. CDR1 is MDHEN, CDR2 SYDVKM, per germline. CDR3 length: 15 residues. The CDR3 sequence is CASSLGTGGTDTQYF. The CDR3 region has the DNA TGTGCCAGCAGTTTAGGGACAGGGGGCACAGATACGCAGTATTTT.

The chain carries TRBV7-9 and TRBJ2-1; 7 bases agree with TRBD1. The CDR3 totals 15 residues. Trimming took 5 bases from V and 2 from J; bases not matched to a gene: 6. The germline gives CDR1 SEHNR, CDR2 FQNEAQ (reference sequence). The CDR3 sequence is CASSDGTETYNEQFF. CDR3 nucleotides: TGTGCCAGCAGCGACGGGACAGAAACCTACAATGAGCAGTTCTTC.

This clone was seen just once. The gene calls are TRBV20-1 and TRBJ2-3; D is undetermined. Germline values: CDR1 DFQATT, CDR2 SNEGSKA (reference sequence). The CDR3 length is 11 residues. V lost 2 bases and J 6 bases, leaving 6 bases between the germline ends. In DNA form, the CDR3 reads TGCAGTGCTAGACGGGTTGATACGCAGTATTTT. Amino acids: CSARRVDTQYF.

In DNA form, the CDR3 reads TGTGCCAGCAGCTCTTCAGGGTATTCTCTTTACGAGCAGTACTTC. Its protein product is CASSSSGYSLYEQYF. J is TRBJ2-7 and V is TRBV6-5; a weak D match, TRBD1 (5 bases). Per the germline V gene, CDR1 is MNHEY and CDR2 is SVGAGI. This CDR3 is built from 15 residues. Trimming took 6 bases from V and 4 from J, leaving 19 bases between them.

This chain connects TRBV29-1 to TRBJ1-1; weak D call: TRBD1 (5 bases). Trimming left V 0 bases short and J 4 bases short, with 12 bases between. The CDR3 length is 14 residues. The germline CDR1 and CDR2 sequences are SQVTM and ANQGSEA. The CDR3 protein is CSVEEGGVGTEAFF. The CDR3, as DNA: TGCAGCGTTGAAGAGGGAGGGGTGGGCACTGAAGCTTTCTTT. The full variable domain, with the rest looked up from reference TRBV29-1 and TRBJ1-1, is SAVISQKPSRDICQRGTSLTIQCQVDSQVTMMFWYRQQPGQSLTLIATANQGSEATYESGFVIDKFPISRPNLTFSTLTVSNMSPEDSSIYLCSVEEGGVGTEAFFGQGTRLTVV.

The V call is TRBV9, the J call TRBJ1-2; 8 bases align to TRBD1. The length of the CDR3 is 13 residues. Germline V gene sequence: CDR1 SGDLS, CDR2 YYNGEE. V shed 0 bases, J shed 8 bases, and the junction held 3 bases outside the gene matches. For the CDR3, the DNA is TGTGCCAGCAGCGTAGCTCCAGGGGGCGGCTACACCTTC. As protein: CASSVAPGGGYTF.

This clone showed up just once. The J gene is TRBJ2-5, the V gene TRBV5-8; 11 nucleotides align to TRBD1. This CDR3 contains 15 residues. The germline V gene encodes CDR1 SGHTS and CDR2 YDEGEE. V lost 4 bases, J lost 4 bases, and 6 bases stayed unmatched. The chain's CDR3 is CASSPRTGGGETQYF. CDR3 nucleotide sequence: TGTGCCAGCAGCCCGAGGACAGGGGGCGGAGAGACCCAGTACTTC.

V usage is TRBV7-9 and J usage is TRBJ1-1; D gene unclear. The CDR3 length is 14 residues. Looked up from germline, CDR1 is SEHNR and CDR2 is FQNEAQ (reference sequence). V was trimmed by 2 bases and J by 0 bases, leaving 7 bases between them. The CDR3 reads CASSLISMNTEAFF. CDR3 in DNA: TGTGCCAGCAGCTTAATCAGTATGAACACTGAAGCTTTCTTT. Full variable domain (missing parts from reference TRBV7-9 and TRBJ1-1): DTGVSQNPRHKITKRGQNVTFRCDPISEHNRLYWYRQTLGQGPEFLTYFQNEAQLEKSRLLSDRFSAERPKGSFSTLEIQRTEQGDSAMYLCASSLISMNTEAFFGQGTRLTVV.

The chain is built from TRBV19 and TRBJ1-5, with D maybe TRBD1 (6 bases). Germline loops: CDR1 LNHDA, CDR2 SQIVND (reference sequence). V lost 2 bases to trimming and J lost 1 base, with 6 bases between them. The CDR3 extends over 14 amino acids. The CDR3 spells CASSIQGSNQPQHF. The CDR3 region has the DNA TGTGCCAGTAGTATACAGGGGAGCAATCAGCCCCAGCATTTT.

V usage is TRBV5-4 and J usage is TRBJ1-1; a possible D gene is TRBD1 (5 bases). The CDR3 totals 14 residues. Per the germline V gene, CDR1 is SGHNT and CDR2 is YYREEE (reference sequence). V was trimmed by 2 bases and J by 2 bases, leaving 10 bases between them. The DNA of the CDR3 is TGTGCCAGCAGCTTCGGGGGTTTAAACACTGAAGCTTTCTTT. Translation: CASSFGGLNTEAFF.

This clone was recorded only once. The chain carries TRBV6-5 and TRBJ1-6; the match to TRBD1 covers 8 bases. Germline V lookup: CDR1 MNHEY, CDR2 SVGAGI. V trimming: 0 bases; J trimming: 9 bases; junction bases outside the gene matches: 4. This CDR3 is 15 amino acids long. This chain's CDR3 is CASSYSGRGLSPLHF. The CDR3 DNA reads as TGTGCCAGCAGTTACTCCGGCAGGGGGCTTTCACCCCTCCACTTT.

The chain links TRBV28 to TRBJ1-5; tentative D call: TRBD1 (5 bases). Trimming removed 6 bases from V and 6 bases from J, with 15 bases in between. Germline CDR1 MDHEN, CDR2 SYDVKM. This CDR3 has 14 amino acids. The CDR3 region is CASSLGGRPQPQHF. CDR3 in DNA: TGTGCCAGCAGCTTGGGGGGTCGGCCTCAGCCCCAGCATTTT.

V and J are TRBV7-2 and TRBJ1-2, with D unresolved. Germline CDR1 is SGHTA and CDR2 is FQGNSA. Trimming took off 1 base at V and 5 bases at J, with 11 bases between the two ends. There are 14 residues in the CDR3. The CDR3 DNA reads TGTGCCAGCAGCTTAGAACCGGGAAGGTATGGCTACACCTTC. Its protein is CASSLEPGRYGYTF.

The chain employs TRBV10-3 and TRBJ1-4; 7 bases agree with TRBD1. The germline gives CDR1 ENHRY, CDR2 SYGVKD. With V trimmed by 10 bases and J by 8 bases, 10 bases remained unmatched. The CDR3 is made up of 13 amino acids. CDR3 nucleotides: TGTGCCAGCCGACAGGGAAGGGACGAAAAACTGTTTTTT. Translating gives CASRQGRDEKLFF.

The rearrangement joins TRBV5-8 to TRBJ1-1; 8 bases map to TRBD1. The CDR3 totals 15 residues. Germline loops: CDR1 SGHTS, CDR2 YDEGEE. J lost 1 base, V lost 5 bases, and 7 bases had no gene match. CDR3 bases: TGTGCCAGCAGTTCCAACGGACAGGGGAACACTGAAGCTTTCTTT. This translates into CASSSNGQGNTEAFF.

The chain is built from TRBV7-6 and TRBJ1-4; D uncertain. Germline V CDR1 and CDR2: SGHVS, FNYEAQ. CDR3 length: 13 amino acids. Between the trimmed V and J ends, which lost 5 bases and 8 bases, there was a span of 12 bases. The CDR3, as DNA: TGTGCCAGCAGCACGGGGTTAGAAGAAAAACTGTTTTTT. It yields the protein CASSTGLEEKLFF.

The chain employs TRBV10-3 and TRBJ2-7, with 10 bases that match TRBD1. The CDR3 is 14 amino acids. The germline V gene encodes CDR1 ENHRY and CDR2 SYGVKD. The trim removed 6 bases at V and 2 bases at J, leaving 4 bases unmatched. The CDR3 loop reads CAIRKGTGAYEQYF. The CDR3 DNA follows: TGTGCCATCAGGAAGGGGACAGGGGCCTACGAGCAGTACTTC.